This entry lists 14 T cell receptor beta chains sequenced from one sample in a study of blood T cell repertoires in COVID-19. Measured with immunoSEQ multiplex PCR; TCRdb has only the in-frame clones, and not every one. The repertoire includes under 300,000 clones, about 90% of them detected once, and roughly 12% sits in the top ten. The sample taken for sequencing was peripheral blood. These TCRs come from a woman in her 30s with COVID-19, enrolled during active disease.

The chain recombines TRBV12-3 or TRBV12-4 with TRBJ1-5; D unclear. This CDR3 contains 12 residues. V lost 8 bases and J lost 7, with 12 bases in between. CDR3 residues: CASRMSRQPQHF. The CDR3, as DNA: TGTGCCAGCCGAATGTCGAGGCAGCCCCAGCATTTT.

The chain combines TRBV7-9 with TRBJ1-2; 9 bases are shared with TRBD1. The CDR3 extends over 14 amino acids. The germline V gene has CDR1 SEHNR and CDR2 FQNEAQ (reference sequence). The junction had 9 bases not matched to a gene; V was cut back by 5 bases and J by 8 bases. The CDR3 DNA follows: TGTGCCAGCAGCCACGCCGGGACAGGGATCGGCTACACCTTC. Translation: CASSHAGTGIGYTF. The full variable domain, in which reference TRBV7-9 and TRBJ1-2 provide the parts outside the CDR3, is DTGVSQNPRHKITKRGQNVTFRCDPISEHNRLYWYRQTLGQGPEFLTYFQNEAQLEKSRLLSDRFSAERPKGSFSTLEIQRTEQGDSAMYLCASSHAGTGIGYTFGSGTRLTVV.

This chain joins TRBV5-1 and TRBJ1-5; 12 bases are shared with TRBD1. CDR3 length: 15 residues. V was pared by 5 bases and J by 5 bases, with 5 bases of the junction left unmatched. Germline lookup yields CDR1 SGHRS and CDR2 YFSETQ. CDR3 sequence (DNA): TGCGCCAGCAGGGACGGGACAGGGGGCTATCAGCCCCAGCATTTT. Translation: CASRDGTGGYQPQHF.

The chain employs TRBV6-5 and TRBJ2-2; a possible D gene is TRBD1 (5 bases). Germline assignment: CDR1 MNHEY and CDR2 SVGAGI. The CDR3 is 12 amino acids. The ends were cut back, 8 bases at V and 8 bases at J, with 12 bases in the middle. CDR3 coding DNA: TGTGCCAGCGCGGTGGGGCGAGGGGAGCTGTTTTTT. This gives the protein CASAVGRGELFF.

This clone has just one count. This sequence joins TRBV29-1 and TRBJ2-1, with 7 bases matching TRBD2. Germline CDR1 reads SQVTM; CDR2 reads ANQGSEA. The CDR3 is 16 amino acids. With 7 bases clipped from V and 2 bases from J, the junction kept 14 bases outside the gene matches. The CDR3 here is CSAHPPSSGTYNEQFF. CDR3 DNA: TGCAGCGCTCATCCCCCCTCTAGCGGTACCTACAATGAGCAGTTCTTC.

The CDR3 sequence: CASSRTGRFKTQYF. The CDR3 DNA is TGTGCCAGCAGCCGGACAGGGAGGTTCAAGACCCAGTACTTC. This chain connects TRBV6-5 to TRBJ2-5; 8 nucleotides match TRBD1. The CDR3 is 14 residues long. The V gene's germline CDR1 is MNHEY and CDR2 SVGAGI. Trimming cost V 6 bases and J 6 bases; bases outside gene matches: 9.

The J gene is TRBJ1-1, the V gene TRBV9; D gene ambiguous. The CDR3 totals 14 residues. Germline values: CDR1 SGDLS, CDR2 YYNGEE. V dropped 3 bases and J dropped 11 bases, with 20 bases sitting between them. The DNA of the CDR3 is TGTGCCAGCAGCGCCATTACGACACCTGGTAGGGCTTTCTTT. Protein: CASSAITTPGRAFF.

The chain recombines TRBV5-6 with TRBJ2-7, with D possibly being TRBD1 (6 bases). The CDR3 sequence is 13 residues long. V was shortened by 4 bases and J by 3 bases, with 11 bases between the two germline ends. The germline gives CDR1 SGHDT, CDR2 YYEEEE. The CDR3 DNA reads TGTGCCAGCAGCCCAACAGGGAACTACGAGCAGTACTTC. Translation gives CASSPTGNYEQYF.

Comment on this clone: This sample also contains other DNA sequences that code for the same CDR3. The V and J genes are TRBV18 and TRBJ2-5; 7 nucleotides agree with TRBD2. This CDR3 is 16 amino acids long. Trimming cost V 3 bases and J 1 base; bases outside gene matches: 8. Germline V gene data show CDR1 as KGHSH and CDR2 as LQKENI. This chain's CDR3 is CASSPRLAGGQETQYF. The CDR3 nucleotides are TGTGCCAGCTCACCCCGACTAGCTGGCGGCCAAGAGACCCAGTACTTC.

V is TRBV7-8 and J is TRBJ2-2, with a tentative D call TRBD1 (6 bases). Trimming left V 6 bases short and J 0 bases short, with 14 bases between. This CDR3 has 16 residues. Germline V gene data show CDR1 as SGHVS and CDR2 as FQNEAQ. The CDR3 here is CASRIVQGTNTGELFF. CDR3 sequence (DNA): TGTGCCAGCAGGATCGTACAGGGAACGAACACCGGGGAGCTGTTTTTT.

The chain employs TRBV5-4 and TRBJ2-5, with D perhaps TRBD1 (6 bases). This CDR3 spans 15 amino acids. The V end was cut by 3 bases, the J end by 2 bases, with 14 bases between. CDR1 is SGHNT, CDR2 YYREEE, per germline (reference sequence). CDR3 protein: CASSSDPDRQETQYF. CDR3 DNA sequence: TGTGCCAGCAGCTCGGATCCGGACAGACAAGAGACCCAGTACTTC.

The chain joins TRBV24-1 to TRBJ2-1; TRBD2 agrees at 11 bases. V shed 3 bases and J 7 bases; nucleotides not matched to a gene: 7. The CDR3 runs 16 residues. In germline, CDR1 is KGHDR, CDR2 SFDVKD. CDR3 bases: TGTGCCACCAGTGATCTAGCGGGGGGAGGAACGAATGAGCAGTTCTTC. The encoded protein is CATSDLAGGGTNEQFF.

The CDR3 here is CASSPLAGGSSTDTQYF. CDR3 sequence (DNA): TGTGCCAGCTCACCACTAGCGGGGGGGTCCAGCACAGATACGCAGTATTTT. The chain couples TRBV18 to TRBJ2-3; 11 nucleotides align to TRBD2. This CDR3 has 17 residues. Losses at the gene ends were 1 base for V and 0 bases for J; bases not matched to a gene: 3. CDR1 and CDR2 from the germline V gene are KGHSH and LQKENI.

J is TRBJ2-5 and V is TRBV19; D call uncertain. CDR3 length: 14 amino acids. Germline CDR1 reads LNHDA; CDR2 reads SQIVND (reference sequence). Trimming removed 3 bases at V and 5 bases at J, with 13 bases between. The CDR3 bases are TGTGCCAGTAGTATGGTGGTGGGCTTGGAGACCCAGTACTTC. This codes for CASSMVVGLETQYF.